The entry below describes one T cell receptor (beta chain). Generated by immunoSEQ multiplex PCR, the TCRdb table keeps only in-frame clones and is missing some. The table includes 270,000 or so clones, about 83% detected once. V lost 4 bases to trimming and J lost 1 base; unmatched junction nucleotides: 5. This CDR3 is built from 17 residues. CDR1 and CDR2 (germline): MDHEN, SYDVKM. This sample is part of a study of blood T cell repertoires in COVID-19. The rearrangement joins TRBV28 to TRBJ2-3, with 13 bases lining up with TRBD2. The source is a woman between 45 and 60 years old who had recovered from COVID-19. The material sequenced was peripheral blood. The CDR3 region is CASSSAGLAGGTDTQYF. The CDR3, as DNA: TGTGCCAGCAGTTCCGCTGGACTAGCGGGGGGCACAGATACGCAGTATTTT.